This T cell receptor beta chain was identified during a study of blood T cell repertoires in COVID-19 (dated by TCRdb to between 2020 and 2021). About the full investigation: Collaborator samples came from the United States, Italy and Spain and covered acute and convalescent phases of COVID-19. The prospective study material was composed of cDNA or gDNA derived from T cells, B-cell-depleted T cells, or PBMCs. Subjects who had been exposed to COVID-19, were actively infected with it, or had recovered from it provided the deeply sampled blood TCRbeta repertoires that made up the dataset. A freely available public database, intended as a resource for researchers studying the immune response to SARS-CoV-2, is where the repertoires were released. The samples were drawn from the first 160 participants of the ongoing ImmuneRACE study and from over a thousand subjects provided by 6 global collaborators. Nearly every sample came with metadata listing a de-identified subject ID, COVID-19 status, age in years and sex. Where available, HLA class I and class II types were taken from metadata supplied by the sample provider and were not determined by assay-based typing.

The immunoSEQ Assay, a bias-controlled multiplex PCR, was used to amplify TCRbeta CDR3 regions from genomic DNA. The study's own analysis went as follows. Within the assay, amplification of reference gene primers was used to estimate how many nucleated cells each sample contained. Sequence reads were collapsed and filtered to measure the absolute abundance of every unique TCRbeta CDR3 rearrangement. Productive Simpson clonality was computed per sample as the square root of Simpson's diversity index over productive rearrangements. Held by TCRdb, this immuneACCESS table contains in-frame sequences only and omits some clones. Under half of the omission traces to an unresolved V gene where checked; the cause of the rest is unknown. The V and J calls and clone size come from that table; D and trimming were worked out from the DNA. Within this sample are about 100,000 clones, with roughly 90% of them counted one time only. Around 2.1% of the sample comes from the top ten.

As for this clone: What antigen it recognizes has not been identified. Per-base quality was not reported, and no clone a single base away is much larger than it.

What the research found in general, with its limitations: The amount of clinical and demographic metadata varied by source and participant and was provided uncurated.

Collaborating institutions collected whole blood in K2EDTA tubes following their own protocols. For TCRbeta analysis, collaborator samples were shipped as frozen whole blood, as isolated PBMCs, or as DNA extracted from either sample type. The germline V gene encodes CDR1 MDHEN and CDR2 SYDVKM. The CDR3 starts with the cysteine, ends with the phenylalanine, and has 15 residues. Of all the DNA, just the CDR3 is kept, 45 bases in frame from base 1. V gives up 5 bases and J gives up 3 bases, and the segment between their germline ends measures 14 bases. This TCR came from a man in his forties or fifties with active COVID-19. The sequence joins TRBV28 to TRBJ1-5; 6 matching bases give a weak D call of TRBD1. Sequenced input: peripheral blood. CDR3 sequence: CASSPPRGDNQPQHF. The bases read TGTGCCAGCAGTCCTCCCAGGGGAGACAATCAGCCCCAGCATTTT.